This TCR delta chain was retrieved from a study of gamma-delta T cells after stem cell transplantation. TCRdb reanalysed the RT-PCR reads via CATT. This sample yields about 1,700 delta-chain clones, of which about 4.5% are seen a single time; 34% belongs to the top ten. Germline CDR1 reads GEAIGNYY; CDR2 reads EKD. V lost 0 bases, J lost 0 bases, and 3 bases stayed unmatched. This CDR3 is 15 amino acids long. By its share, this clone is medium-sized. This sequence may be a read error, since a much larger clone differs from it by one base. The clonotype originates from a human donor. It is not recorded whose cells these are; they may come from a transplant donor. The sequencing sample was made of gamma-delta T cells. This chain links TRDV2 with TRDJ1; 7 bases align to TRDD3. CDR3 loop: CACDTLGANTDKLIF. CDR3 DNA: TGTGCCTGTGACACCCTGGGGGCTAACACCGATAAACTCATCTTT.